The T cell receptor (beta chain) described here comes from a study of blood T cell repertoires in COVID-19. The germline V gene has CDR1 KGHSH and CDR2 LQKENI. V was pared by 5 bases and J by 4 bases, with 26 bases between. The length of the CDR3 is 18 residues. The method was immunoSEQ multiplex PCR; TCRdb's version includes in-frame clones alone and lacks a portion of them. The data hold around 140,000 clones, with about 87% observed a single time. This TCR derives from a human donor with COVID-19, enrolled during active disease. The donor label of this sample is uncertain. This rearrangement joins TRBV18 to TRBJ1-1, with a weak D call TRBD1 (5 bases). The sequenced sample consisted of peripheral blood. CDR3 protein: CASSTAGPNSVVGTEAFF. The CDR3 DNA is TGTGCCAGCTCAACCGCGGGACCCAACTCCGTTGTTGGCACTGAAGCTTTCTTT.